One sample yielded the 2 T cell receptor beta chains listed below, sequenced in a study of cytomegalovirus exposure and HLA in healthy donors. The primer mix had 60 Vbeta and 13 Jbeta primers. Profiling relied on immunoSEQ multiplex PCR, and the TCRdb table lists in-frame clones only, not all of them. With about 88,000 clones in the sample, the ten largest clones hold approximately 6%. Specimen: PBMCs. Every receptor here comes from a girl aged 10 to 17 in good health and CMV-seropositive.

The chain joins TRBV7-6 to TRBJ2-7; D might be TRBD1 (6 bases). The CDR3 extends over 15 amino acids. V was pared by 2 bases and J by 3 bases, with 14 bases between. Per the germline V gene, CDR1 is SGHVS and CDR2 is FNYEAQ. The CDR3: CASSLSTGSLYEQYF. The CDR3 DNA is TGTGCCAGCAGCTTATCGACAGGCAGTCTCTACGAGCAGTACTTC.

The chain couples TRBV5-1 to TRBJ1-2; no definite D call. This CDR3 spans 12 amino acids. Germline loops: CDR1 SGHRS, CDR2 YFSETQ. V was shortened by 5 bases and J by 7 bases, with 12 bases between the two germline ends. The CDR3 reads CASRGGIGGYTF. Here the CDR3 DNA reads TGCGCCAGCAGGGGAGGGATTGGTGGCTACACCTTC.